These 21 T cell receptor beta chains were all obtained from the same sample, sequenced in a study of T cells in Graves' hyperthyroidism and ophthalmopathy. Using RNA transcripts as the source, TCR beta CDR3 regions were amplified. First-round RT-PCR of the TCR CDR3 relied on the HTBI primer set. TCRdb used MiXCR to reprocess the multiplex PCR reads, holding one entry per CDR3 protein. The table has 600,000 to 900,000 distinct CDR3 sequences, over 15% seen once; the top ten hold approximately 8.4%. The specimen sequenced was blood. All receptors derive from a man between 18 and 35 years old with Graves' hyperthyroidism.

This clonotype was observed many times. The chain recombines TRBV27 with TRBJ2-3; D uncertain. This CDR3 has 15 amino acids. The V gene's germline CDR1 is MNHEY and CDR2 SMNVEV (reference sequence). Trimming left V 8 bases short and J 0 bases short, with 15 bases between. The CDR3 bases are TGTGCCAGCTCAATTCGCCTCCCGAGCACAGATACGCAGTATTTT. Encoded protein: CASSIRLPSTDTQYF.

CDR3 sequence (DNA): TGTGCCAGTAGTATGGGCGGATCTTTTTCCTACGAGCAGTACTTC. This encodes CASSMGGSFSYEQYF. V gene TRBV19 combines with J gene TRBJ2-7; D remains ambiguous. From germline, CDR1 is LNHDA and CDR2 SQIVND (reference sequence). The V end lost 3 bases, the J end lost 1 base, and 13 bases lay between the germline ends. The CDR3 sequence is 15 residues long.

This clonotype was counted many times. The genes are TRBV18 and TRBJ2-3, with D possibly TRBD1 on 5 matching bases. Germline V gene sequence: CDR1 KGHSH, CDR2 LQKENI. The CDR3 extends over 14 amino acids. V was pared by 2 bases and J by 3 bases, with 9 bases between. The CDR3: CASSPAQVTDTQYF. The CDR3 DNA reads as TGTGCCAGCTCACCAGCACAGGTGACAGATACGCAGTATTTT. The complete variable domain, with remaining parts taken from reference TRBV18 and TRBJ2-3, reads NAGVMQNPRHLVRRRGQEARLRCSPMKGHSHVYWYRQLPEEGLKFMVYLQKENIIDESGMPKERFSAEFPKEGPSILRIQQVVRGDSAAYFCASSPAQVTDTQYFGPGTRLTVL.

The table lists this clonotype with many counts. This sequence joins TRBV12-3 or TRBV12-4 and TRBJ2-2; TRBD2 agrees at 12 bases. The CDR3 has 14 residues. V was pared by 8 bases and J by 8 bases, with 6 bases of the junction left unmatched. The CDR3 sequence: CASGLAGGRGELFF. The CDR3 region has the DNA TGTGCCAGCGGTCTAGCGGGAGGGCGTGGGGAGCTGTTTTTT.

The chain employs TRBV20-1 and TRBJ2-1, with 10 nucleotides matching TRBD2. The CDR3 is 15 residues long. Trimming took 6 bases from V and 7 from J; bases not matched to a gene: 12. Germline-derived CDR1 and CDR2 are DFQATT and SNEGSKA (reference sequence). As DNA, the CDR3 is TGCAGTGCCCCGGTCCTAGCGGGAGAGGCAAATGAGCAGTTCTTC. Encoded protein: CSAPVLAGEANEQFF.

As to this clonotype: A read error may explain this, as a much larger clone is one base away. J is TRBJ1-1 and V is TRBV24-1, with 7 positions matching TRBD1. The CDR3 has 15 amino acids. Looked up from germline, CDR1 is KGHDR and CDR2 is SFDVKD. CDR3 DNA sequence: TGTGCCACCAGTGAAGACGGGACAGTGAACACTGAAGCTTCCTTT. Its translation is CATSEDGTVNTEASF.

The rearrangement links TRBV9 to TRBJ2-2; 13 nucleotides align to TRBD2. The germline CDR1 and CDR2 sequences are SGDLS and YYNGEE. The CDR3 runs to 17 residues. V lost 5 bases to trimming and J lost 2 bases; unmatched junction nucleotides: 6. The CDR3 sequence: CASRGPGLAGNTGELFF. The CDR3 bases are TGTGCCAGCAGGGGACCGGGACTAGCGGGAAACACCGGGGAGCTGTTTTTT.

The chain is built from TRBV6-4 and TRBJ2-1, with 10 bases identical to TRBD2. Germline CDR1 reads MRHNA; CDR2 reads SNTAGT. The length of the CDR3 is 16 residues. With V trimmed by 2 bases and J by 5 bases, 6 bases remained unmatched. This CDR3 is CASSDGTSGAHNEQFF. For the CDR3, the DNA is TGTGCCAGCAGTGACGGCACTAGCGGGGCCCACAATGAGCAGTTCTTC.

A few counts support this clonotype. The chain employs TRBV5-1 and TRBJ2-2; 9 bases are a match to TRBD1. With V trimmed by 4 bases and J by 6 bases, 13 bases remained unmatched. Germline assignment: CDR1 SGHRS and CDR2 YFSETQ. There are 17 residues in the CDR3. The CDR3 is CASSASPGQGRAGELFF. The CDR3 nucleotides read TGCGCCAGCAGCGCTTCCCCGGGACAGGGAAGAGCCGGGGAGCTGTTTTTT.

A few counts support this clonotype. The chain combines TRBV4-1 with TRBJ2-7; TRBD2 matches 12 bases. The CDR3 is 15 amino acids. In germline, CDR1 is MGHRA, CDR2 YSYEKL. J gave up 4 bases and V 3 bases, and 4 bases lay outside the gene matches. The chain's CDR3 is CASSQILAGGYEQYF. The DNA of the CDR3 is TGCGCCAGCAGCCAGATACTAGCGGGAGGATACGAGCAGTACTTC.

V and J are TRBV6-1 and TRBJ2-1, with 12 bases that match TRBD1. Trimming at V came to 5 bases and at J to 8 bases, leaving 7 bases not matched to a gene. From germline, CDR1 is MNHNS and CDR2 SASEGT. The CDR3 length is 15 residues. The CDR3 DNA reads TGTGCCAGCAGTCCCCAGGGACAGGGGGCCTATGAGCAGTTCTTC. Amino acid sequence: CASSPQGQGAYEQFF.

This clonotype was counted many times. CDR3 residues: CASSQTGSLNEQYF. As DNA, the CDR3 is TGTGCCAGCAGCCAAACCGGGAGTCTCAACGAGCAGTACTTC. This sequence joins TRBV3-1 and TRBJ2-7; D is possibly TRBD2 (6 bases). The CDR3 has 14 amino acids. The V gene's germline CDR1 is LGHDT and CDR2 YNNKEL (reference sequence). Trimming took off 2 bases at V and 5 bases at J, with 13 bases between the two ends.

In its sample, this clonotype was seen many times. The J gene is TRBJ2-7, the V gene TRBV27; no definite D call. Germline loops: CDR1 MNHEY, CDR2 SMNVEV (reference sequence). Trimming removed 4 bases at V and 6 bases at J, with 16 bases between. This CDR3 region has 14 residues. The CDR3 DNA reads TGTGCCAGCAGTTCCCCCGGACGAGGCGGCGAGCAGTACTTC. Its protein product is CASSSPGRGGEQYF.

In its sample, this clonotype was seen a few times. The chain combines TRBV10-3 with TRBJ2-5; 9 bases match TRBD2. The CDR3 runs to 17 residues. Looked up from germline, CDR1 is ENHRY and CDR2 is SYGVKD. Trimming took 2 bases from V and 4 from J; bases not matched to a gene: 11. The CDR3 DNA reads TGTGCCATCAGTGAGACCAGCGGGAGGCCCGGGAGAGAGACCCAGTACTTC. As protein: CAISETSGRPGRETQYF.

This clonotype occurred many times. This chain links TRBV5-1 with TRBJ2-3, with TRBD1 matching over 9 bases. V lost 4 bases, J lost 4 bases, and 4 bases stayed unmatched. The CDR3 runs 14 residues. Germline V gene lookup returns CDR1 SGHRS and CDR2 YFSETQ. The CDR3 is CASSLQGAADTQYF. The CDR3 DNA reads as TGCGCCAGCAGCCTACAGGGGGCTGCAGATACGCAGTATTTT.

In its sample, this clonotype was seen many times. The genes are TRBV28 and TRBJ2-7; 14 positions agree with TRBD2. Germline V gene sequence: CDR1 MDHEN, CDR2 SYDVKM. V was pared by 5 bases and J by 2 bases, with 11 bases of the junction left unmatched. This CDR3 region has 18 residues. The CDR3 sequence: CASSPRPGTSGSAYEQYF. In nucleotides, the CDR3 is TGTGCCAGCAGTCCCAGACCGGGGACTAGCGGGAGTGCCTACGAGCAGTACTTC.

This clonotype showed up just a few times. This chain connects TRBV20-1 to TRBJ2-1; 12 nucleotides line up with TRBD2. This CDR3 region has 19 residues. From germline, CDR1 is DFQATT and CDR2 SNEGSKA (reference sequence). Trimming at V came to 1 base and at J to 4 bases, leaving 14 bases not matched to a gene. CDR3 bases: TGCAGTGCTAGAGTTAGGACTAGCGGGAAGAAGGTCCGATACAATGAGCAGTTCTTC. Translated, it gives CSARVRTSGKKVRYNEQFF.

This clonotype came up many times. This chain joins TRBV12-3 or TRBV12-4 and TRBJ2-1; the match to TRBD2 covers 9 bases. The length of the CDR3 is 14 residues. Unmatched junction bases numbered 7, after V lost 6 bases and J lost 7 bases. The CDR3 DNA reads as TGTGCCAGCAGCTATAGCGGGAGATTTAATGAGCAGTTCTTC. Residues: CASSYSGRFNEQFF.

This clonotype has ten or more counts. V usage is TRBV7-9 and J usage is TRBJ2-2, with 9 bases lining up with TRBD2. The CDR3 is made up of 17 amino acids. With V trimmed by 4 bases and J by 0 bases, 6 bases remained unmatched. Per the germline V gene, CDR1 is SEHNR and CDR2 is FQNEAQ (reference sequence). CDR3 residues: CASSYPGLASNTGELFF. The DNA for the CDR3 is TGTGCCAGCAGCTACCCGGGACTAGCCTCGAACACCGGGGAGCTGTTTTTT.

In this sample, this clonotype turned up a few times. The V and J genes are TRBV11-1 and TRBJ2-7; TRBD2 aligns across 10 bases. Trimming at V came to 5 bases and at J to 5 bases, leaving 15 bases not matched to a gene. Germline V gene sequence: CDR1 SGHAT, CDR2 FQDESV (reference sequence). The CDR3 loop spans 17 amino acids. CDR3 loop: CASSLWASGSASHEQYF. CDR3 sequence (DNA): TGTGCCAGCAGCCTGTGGGCTAGCGGGAGTGCTTCCCACGAGCAGTACTTC.

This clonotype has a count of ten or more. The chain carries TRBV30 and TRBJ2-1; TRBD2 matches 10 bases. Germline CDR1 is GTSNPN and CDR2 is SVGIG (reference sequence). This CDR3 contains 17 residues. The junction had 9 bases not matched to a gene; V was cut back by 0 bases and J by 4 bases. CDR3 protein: CAWSVRRQAGGYNEQFF. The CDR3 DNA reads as TGTGCCTGGAGTGTAAGGCGGCAAGCGGGAGGGTACAATGAGCAGTTCTTC. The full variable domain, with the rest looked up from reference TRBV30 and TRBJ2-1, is SQTIHQWPATLVQPVGSPLSLECTVEGTSNPNLYWYRQAAGRGLQLLFYSVGIGQISSEVPQNLSASRPQDRQFILSSKKLLLSDSGFYLCAWSVRRQAGGYNEQFFGPGTRLTVL.